This T cell receptor beta chain was sequenced in a study of spatial heterogeneity in lung cancer. Across the study: Across the raw uncorrected reads, a unique TCR and UMI combination was observed, on average, more than ten times.

Single TCR cDNA molecules each had their own unique molecular identifier. TCRdb reanalysed the 5' RACE reads using MiXCR and keeps one entry per CDR3 protein. The data show about 40,000 distinct CDR3 sequences, around 5.2% seen once. This clonotype has at least ten counts. The time point denotes: sample taken at primary tumor resection. Tumor, nontumor lung or frozen PBMC supplied whole RNA, sequenced without sorting. The donors were about 67 patients with non-small cell lung cancer that was early-stage and untreated. This material consisted of PBMCs, taken at surgery. The clonotype was recovered from a female donor with early-stage non-small cell lung cancer.

This CDR3 is CASSTNNQPQHF. In nucleotides, the CDR3 is TGTGCCAGCAGCACCAACAATCAGCCCCAGCATTTT. V usage is TRBV5-6 and J usage is TRBJ1-5; D uncertain. This CDR3 spans 12 amino acids. The V end was cut by 4 bases, the J end by 3 bases, with 5 bases between. Germline CDR1 SGHDT, CDR2 YYEEEE.